The TCR beta chain under discussion was sequenced for a study of cytomegalovirus exposure and HLA in healthy donors. The data were produced by immunoSEQ multiplex PCR, yet TCRdb's version contains in-frame clones alone and is incomplete. The profile shows about 64,000 clones, 85% to 95% of them singletons. Worth noting for this clone: No antigen is known for it.

Broader study findings: In a later analysis, first-cohort TCR clusters were found to tend to co-occur in the 120 validation repertoires. Confirmation in vitro established that three CMV-associated chains were specific for CMV antigens.

The germline V and J ends were trimmed by 1 base and 9 bases, with 4 bases remaining between them. From germline, CDR1 is MGHRA and CDR2 YSYEKL. The CDR3 runs 11 residues. The sequencing input was PBMCs. The gene calls are TRBV4-1 and TRBJ2-1; D is unclear. The clonotype was recovered from a young woman in good health and CMV-seropositive. This CDR3 reads CASSQGSEQFF. CDR3 DNA: TGCGCCAGCAGCCAAGGTAGTGAGCAGTTCTTC.